The 8 T cell receptor beta chains listed next were all sequenced from one sample in a study of blood T cell repertoires in COVID-19. The protocol was immunoSEQ multiplex PCR, while the TCRdb copy is restricted to in-frame clones and leaves out a portion. The sample contains about 210,000 clones, about 90% of which appear only once. Sequencing input: peripheral blood. The receptors here all came from a man aged 30 to 39 with acute or convalescent COVID-19.

The sample holds one count of this clone. The chain joins TRBV7-9 to TRBJ2-7, with 10 bases fitting TRBD1. The CDR3 has 15 residues. Germline V CDR1 and CDR2: SEHNR, FQNEAQ (reference sequence). The V and J ends lost 7 bases and 2 bases, in that order; junction bases with no gene match: 8. The CDR3 spells CASTSTGGYTYEQYF. CDR3 DNA: TGTGCCAGCACCTCGACAGGGGGCTACACCTACGAGCAGTACTTC.

This chain joins TRBV5-1 and TRBJ2-3; TRBD2 aligns across 10 bases. Germline values: CDR1 SGHRS, CDR2 YFSETQ. V shed 4 bases, J shed 2 bases, and the junction held 10 bases outside the gene matches. The CDR3 is made up of 17 amino acids. CDR3 amino acids: CASSGNRAGGNTDTQYF. CDR3 DNA: TGCGCCAGCAGCGGCAACCGAGCGGGGGGGAACACAGATACGCAGTATTTT.

This chain uses TRBV6-5 with TRBJ1-3; D may be TRBD1 (5 bases). The CDR3 spans 16 residues. Trimming shortened V by 4 bases and J by 4 bases, and 17 bases separated the two germline ends. Germline-derived CDR1 and CDR2 are MNHEY and SVGAGI. CDR3 protein: CASSSQGNMVGNTIYF. The CDR3 nucleotides read TGTGCCAGCAGTTCTCAGGGTAATATGGTCGGAAACACCATATATTTT.

The J gene is TRBJ2-7, the V gene TRBV15, with a possible D match to TRBD2 (5 bases). The CDR3 extends over 14 amino acids. Germline lookup yields CDR1 LNHNV and CDR2 YYDKDF (reference sequence). Trimming left V 1 base short and J 5 bases short, with 12 bases between. The CDR3 reads CATSRGTRVDEQYF. CDR3 coding DNA: TGTGCCACCAGCAGAGGTACTAGAGTAGACGAGCAGTACTTC. The full variable domain, its missing parts supplied by reference TRBV15 and TRBJ2-7, is DAMVIQNPRYQVTQFGKPVTLSCSQTLNHNVMYWYQQKSSQAPKLLFHYYDKDFNNEADTPDNFQSRRPNTSFCFLDIRSPGLGDTAMYLCATSRGTRVDEQYFGPGTRLTVT.

This clone was counted between two and nine times. The chain has TRBV7-9 and TRBJ2-5, with D perhaps TRBD2 (6 bases). The germline CDR1 and CDR2 sequences are SEHNR and FQNEAQ (reference sequence). The CDR3 loop spans 15 amino acids. V was cut by 5 bases and J by 2 bases, with 15 bases left in between. The CDR3 DNA reads as TGTGCCAGCAGCCGAAGGAGACTAGGTCAAGAGACCCAGTACTTC. It encodes CASSRRRLGQETQYF. Full variable domain (remainder filled in from reference TRBV7-9 and TRBJ2-5): DTGVSQNPRHKITKRGQNVTFRCDPISEHNRLYWYRQTLGQGPEFLTYFQNEAQLEKSRLLSDRFSAERPKGSFSTLEIQRTEQGDSAMYLCASSRRRLGQETQYFGPGTRLLVL.

The gene calls are TRBV5-1 and TRBJ1-1; the D gene is possibly TRBD1 (6 bases). Germline V lookup: CDR1 SGHRS, CDR2 YFSETQ. This CDR3 is 15 amino acids long. V shed 5 bases and J shed 1 base, with 15 bases lying between them. The CDR3 DNA reads TGCGCCAGCAGAATTACCGGGACACCGAACACTGAAGCTTTCTTT. This translates into CASRITGTPNTEAFF.

The chain employs TRBV19 and TRBJ2-5; 8 positions agree with TRBD2. V was clipped by 6 bases and J by 1 base; unmatched bases: 4. The CDR3 has 14 amino acids. Per the germline V gene, CDR1 is LNHDA and CDR2 is SQIVND (reference sequence). The CDR3: CASSGLAAQETQYF. The CDR3 DNA reads TGTGCCAGTAGCGGACTAGCAGCCCAAGAGACCCAGTACTTC.

The chain combines TRBV5-4 with TRBJ2-2; D is perhaps TRBD2 (5 bases). This CDR3 is 16 amino acids long. The V end lost 4 bases, the J end lost 6 bases, and 19 bases lay between the germline ends. Germline V gene data show CDR1 as SGHNT and CDR2 as YYREEE (reference sequence). This chain's CDR3 is CASSVDEGTWAGELFF. The CDR3 DNA sequence: TGTGCCAGCAGCGTAGACGAGGGCACATGGGCCGGGGAGCTGTTTTTT.